Listed below are T cell receptor beta chains from one sample, sequenced in a study of blood T cell repertoires in COVID-19. The table came from immunoSEQ multiplex PCR; TCRdb's copy has only in-frame clones and leaves some out. Counted here are tens of thousands of clones, about 74% occurring once; the ten biggest clones make up about 3.9%. Source material: peripheral blood. Receptor source: a man aged 70 or older with COVID-19, enrolled during active disease. Both conserved end residues are part of each CDR3. D genes are given only for firm matches. Size is omitted from some rows. Given values are once, few, many or a class for expanded clones.

J gene: TRBJ2-1
clone size: once
D gene: TRBD2
V gene: TRBV11-2
CDR3 DNA: TGTGCCAGCAGCACGAGCGGGAACCGCAATGAGCAGTTCTTC
CDR3 protein: CASSTSGNRNEQFF

J gene: TRBJ1-2
clone size: .
D gene: TRBD1
V gene: TRBV10-2
CDR3 DNA: TGCGCCAGTACAGGGGGCGCGGTTGGCTACACCTTC
CDR3 protein: CASTGGAVGYTF

J gene: TRBJ2-7
clone size: few
D gene: .
V gene: TRBV28
CDR3 DNA: TGTGCCAGCAGTTTGGCAGGGTGGGAGCAGTACTTC
CDR3 protein: CASSLAGWEQYF

J gene: TRBJ2-4
clone size: .
D gene: TRBD2
V gene: TRBV2
CDR3 DNA: TGTGCCAGCAGGGACGGGACTAGCGGGAGCGGGGCCAAAAACATTCAGTACTTC
CDR3 protein: CASRDGTSGSGAKNIQYF

J gene: TRBJ2-5
clone size: .
D gene: .
V gene: TRBV5-1
CDR3 DNA: TGCGCCAGCAGCTCTTCGGTAGCGGAGACCCAGTACTTC
CDR3 protein: CASSSSVAETQYF

J gene: TRBJ1-5
clone size: .
D gene: .
V gene: TRBV18
CDR3 DNA: TGTGCCAGCTCACCGCAGGGCCCCCCTAGCAATCAGCCCCAGCATTTT
CDR3 protein: CASSPQGPPSNQPQHF

J gene: TRBJ1-1
clone size: few
D gene: .
V gene: TRBV4-1
CDR3 DNA: TGCGCCAGCAGCCGAGGAGTAGCGGGAGTTGGAGAAGCTTTCTTT
CDR3 protein: CASSRGVAGVGEAFF

J gene: TRBJ2-3
clone size: .
D gene: TRBD2
V gene: TRBV30
CDR3 DNA: TGTGCCTGGAGAATTAGCGGGAGCCCAGATACGCAGTATTTT
CDR3 protein: CAWRISGSPDTQYF

J gene: TRBJ1-1
clone size: few
D gene: TRBD1
V gene: TRBV28
CDR3 DNA: TGTGCCAGCAGGGCCGGGACAGGAGCTTTCTTT
CDR3 protein: CASRAGTGAFF

J gene: TRBJ1-2
clone size: once
D gene: .
V gene: TRBV20-1
CDR3 DNA: TGCAGTGCTAGTGCCGGGACACACTATGGCTACACCTTC
CDR3 protein: CSASAGTHYGYTF

J gene: TRBJ2-7
clone size: .
D gene: TRBD1
V gene: TRBV2
CDR3 DNA: TGTGCCAGCAGTTTCCGGGACAGGGTATACGAGCAGTACTTC
CDR3 protein: CASSFRDRVYEQYF

J gene: TRBJ2-1
clone size: .
D gene: .
V gene: TRBV2
CDR3 DNA: TGTGCCAGCAGTGATTGGCGGGGTGAGCAGTTCTTC
CDR3 protein: CASSDWRGEQFF

J gene: TRBJ1-5
clone size: .
D gene: .
V gene: TRBV3-1/TRBV3-2
CDR3 DNA: TGTGCCAGCAGCCAAGGCCTTACAGTCAATCAGCCCCAGCATTTT
CDR3 protein: CASSQGLTVNQPQHF

J gene: TRBJ2-5
clone size: .
D gene: .
V gene: TRBV4-2
CDR3 DNA: TGTGCCAGCAGCCAAGCCGACAGGTCCCAAGAGACCCAGTACTTC
CDR3 protein: CASSQADRSQETQYF

J gene: TRBJ2-3
clone size: .
D gene: .
V gene: TRBV5-1
CDR3 DNA: TGCGCCAGCACACTACAGGGAGCAGATACGCAGTATTTT
CDR3 protein: CASTLQGADTQYF

J gene: TRBJ2-2
clone size: .
D gene: TRBD1
V gene: TRBV24-1
CDR3 DNA: TGTGCCACCAGTACAGGGGTGAACACCGGGGAGCTGTTTTTT
CDR3 protein: CATSTGVNTGELFF

J gene: TRBJ1-1
clone size: .
D gene: .
V gene: TRBV5-1
CDR3 DNA: TGCGCCAGCAGCCCCGGAGGCCAGGACACTGAAGCTTTCTTT
CDR3 protein: CASSPGGQDTEAFF

J gene: TRBJ1-1
clone size: .
D gene: .
V gene: TRBV10-3
CDR3 DNA: TGTGCCATCAGGGGAGTCCTTAACACTGAAGCTTTCTTT
CDR3 protein: CAIRGVLNTEAFF

J gene: TRBJ1-6
clone size: .
D gene: .
V gene: TRBV7-2
CDR3 DNA: TGTGCCAGCAGCTTTGACGGCTCGGGGTCACCCCTCCACTTT
CDR3 protein: CASSFDGSGSPLHF

J gene: TRBJ1-1
clone size: .
D gene: TRBD1
V gene: TRBV2
CDR3 DNA: TGTGCCAGCAGACCTGACAGGGGCACTGAAGCTTTCTTT
CDR3 protein: CASRPDRGTEAFF

J gene: TRBJ2-7
clone size: .
D gene: TRBD2
V gene: TRBV18
CDR3 DNA: TGTGCCAGCTCACCACCGTCTAGCGGGAGTTACGAGCAGTACTTC
CDR3 protein: CASSPPSSGSYEQYF

J gene: TRBJ2-3
clone size: .
D gene: .
V gene: TRBV25-1
CDR3 DNA: TGTGCCAGCAGTGTTGCGGACACAGATACGCAGTATTTT
CDR3 protein: CASSVADTDTQYF

J gene: TRBJ2-6
clone size: .
D gene: TRBD2
V gene: TRBV7-9
CDR3 DNA: TGTGCCAGCAGCCAACCCACTAGCGGGCGGGGCTCTGGGGCCAACGTCCTGACTTTC
CDR3 protein: CASSQPTSGRGSGANVLTF

J gene: TRBJ2-2
clone size: once
D gene: .
V gene: TRBV21-1
CDR3 DNA: TGTGCCAGCAGCAAAGGGACTAGCGGGAGTAGGAACACCGGGGAGCTGTTTTTT
CDR3 protein: CASSKGTSGSRNTGELFF

J gene: TRBJ2-1
clone size: .
D gene: .
V gene: TRBV27
CDR3 DNA: TGTGCCAGCAGCCAATCGCATGGGGCGAGCTCCTACAATGAGCAGTTCTTC
CDR3 protein: CASSQSHGASSYNEQFF

J gene: TRBJ1-1
clone size: .
D gene: .
V gene: TRBV29-1
CDR3 DNA: TGCAGCGTTGAAGACGGGAGGGGAGCTTTCTTT
CDR3 protein: CSVEDGRGAFF

J gene: TRBJ2-7
clone size: few
D gene: .
V gene: TRBV5-6
CDR3 DNA: TGTGCCAGCAGCTTGGACAGGGCCTACGAGCAGTACTTC
CDR3 protein: CASSLDRAYEQYF

J gene: TRBJ2-4
clone size: .
D gene: TRBD1
V gene: TRBV9
CDR3 DNA: TGTGCCAGCAGCGCCCAGGGGGACGGAAACATTCAGTACTTC
CDR3 protein: CASSAQGDGNIQYF

J gene: TRBJ2-3
clone size: few
D gene: TRBD1
V gene: TRBV7-8
CDR3 DNA: TGTGCCAGCAGCTTACGGCCCCGGACAGGGGCCGCTCAGTCCGTAGATACGCAGTATTTT
CDR3 protein: CASSLRPRTGAAQSVDTQYF